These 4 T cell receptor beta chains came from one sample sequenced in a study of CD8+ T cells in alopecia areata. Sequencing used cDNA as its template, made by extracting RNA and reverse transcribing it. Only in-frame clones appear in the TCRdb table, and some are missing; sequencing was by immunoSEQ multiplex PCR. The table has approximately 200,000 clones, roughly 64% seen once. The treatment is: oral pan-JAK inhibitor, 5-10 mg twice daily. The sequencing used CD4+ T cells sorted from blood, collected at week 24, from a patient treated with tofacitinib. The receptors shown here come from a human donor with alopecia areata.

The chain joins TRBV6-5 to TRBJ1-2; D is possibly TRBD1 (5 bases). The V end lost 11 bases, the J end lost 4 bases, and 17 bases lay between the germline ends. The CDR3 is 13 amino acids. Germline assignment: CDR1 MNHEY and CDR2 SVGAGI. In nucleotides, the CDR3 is TGTGCCGCGCGGGGGTCCACGGTCTATGGCTACACCTTC. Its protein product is CAARGSTVYGYTF.

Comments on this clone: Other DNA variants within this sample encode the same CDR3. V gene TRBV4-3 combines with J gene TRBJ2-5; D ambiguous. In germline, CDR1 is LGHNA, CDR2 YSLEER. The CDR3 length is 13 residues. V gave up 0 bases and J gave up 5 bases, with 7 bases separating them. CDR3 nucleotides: TGCGCCAGCAGCCAAGATTTTGGCGAGACCCAGTACTTC. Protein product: CASSQDFGETQYF.

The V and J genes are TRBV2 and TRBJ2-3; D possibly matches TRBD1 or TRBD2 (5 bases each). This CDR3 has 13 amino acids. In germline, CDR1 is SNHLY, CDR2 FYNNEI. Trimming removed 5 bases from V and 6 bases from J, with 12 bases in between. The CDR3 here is CASSKGRLDTQYF. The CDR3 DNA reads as TGTGCCAGCAGTAAGGGACGTCTGGATACGCAGTATTTT.

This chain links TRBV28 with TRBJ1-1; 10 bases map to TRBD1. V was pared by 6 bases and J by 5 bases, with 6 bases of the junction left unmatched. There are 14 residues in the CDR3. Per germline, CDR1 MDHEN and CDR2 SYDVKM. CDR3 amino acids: CASRMGQGPTEAFF. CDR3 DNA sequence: TGTGCCAGCAGAATGGGACAGGGGCCAACTGAAGCTTTCTTT. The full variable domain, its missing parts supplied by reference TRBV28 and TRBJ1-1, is DVKVTQSSRYLVKRTGEKVFLECVQDMDHENMFWYRQDPGLGLRLIYFSYDVKMKEKGDIPEGYSVSREKKERFSLILESASTNQTSMYLCASRMGQGPTEAFFGQGTRLTVV.